This T cell receptor beta chain is drawn from a study of blood T cell repertoires in COVID-19 (TCRdb year 2020). About the full investigation: The collaborator samples originated in the United States, Italy and Spain and spanned the acute and convalescent phases of COVID-19. The prospective study material was composed of cDNA or gDNA derived from T cells, B-cell-depleted T cells, or PBMCs. Subjects who had been exposed to COVID-19, were actively infected with it, or had recovered from it provided the deeply sampled blood TCRbeta repertoires that made up the dataset. The repertoires were released in a freely available public database meant as a resource for research on the immune response to SARS-CoV-2. The samples were drawn from two sources: the first 160 participants of the ongoing ImmuneRACE study, and 1,200 or so subjects contributed by 6 global collaborators. A de-identified subject ID, COVID-19 status, age in years and sex were almost always included in the sample metadata. HLA class I and class II types, where available, came from metadata supplied by the sample provider rather than from assay-based typing.

Details on this clone: Its binding antigen is unknown. Qualities for individual bases were not recorded, and no much larger clone is one base off.

General study outcomes and caveats: How much clinical and demographic metadata was included differed by source and by participant, and the metadata was provided uncurated.

Trimming accounts for 1 base at V and 0 bases at J, while the number of junction bases matched to no gene is 10. From a lookup of the germline V gene, CDR1 and CDR2 are SGHAT and FQNNGV. Reading from cysteine to phenylalanine, the CDR3 counts 19 amino acids. Solely the CDR3 DNA is kept, with 57 bases framed from the first base. In Seattle, one collaborating source enrolled patients while the infection was active and tracked those patients longitudinally over the course of disease. Each collaborating institution followed its own protocols to collect whole blood in K2EDTA tubes. Collaborator samples were shipped for TCRbeta analysis as frozen whole blood, isolated PBMCs, or DNA extracted from either sample type. The immunoSEQ Assay, a bias-controlled multiplex PCR, was used to amplify TCRbeta CDR3 regions from genomic DNA. Concerning the study's data processing: Nucleated cell counts per sample were estimated from amplification of reference gene primers within the assay. Sequence reads were collapsed and filtered to measure the absolute abundance of every unique TCRbeta CDR3 rearrangement. For each sample, productive Simpson clonality was calculated as the square root of Simpson's diversity index over productive rearrangements. Entries here come from immuneACCESS through TCRdb and include only in-frame sequences with V and J called. Some clones fail to appear in such tables; in the studies checked, an unresolved V gene covers under half of the shortfall, and the cause of the remainder is unknown. The V and J calls and the clone size are those of that table, but D and trimming were determined from the DNA. The sample table contains 400,000 to 450,000 clones; only one count was recorded for roughly 90% of them. In total, the top ten clones hold 0.7% to 0.85% of the sample.

The sample comprised peripheral blood. The V and J segments used are TRBV11-2 and TRBJ2-3, with 10 bases aligning to TRBD2. The sequence was obtained from a man aged 18-30 years with COVID-19, enrolled during active disease. The nucleotide sequence is TGTGCCAGCAGCTTAGCTTGGGTAGCGGGGGGTGCTAGCACAGATACGCAGTATTTT. Translated, this is CASSLAWVAGGASTDTQYF.